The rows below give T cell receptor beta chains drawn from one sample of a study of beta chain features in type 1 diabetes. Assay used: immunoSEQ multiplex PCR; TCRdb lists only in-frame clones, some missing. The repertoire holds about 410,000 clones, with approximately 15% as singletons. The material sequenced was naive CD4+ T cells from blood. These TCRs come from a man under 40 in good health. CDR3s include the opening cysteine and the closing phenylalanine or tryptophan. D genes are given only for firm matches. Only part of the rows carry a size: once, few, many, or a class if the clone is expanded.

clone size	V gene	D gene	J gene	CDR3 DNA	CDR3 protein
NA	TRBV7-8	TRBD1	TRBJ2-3	TGTGCCAGCAGCTTCATAAAGGGGGCCACTAGCACAGATACGCAGTATTTT	CASSFIKGATSTDTQYF
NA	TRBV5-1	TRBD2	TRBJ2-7	TGCGCCAGCAGCTTGAGGGAGGGGTACGAGCAGTACTTC	CASSLREGYEQYF
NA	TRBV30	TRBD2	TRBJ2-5	TGTGCCTGGAGTGTAGGGACTAGCGGTCAAGAGACCCAGTACTTC	CAWSVGTSGQETQYF
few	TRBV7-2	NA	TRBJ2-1	TGTGCCAGCAGCCAAGACTCCCAGGGGTGGTACAATGAGCAGTTCTTC	CASSQDSQGWYNEQFF
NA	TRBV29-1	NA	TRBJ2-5	TGCAGCGGGGGAAAGGGCTCCCCAGAGACCCAGTACTTC	CSGGKGSPETQYF
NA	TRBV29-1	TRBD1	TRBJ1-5	TGCAGCGTTGTTCTCGGGACAGGGCGACAAGATAGCAATCAGCCCCAGCATTTT	CSVVLGTGRQDSNQPQHF
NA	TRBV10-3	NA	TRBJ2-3	TGTGCCACCATGAAGCGGGTTTCGGAGGATACGCAGTATTTT	CATMKRVSEDTQYF
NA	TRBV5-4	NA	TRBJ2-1	TGTGCCAGCAGCTTGGACGCGGGGAGCTCCTACAATGAGCAGTTCTTC	CASSLDAGSSYNEQFF
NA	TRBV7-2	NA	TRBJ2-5	TGTGCCAGCAGCTTAGGAATAACGGAGGGACAAGAGACCCAGTACTTC	CASSLGITEGQETQYF
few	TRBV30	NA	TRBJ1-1	TGTGCCTGGAGTGTAGCGGTGAACACTGAAGCTTTCTTT	CAWSVAVNTEAFF
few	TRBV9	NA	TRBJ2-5	TGTGCCAGCAGCCCCCCTCCGTCCCAAGAGACCCAGTACTTC	CASSPPPSQETQYF
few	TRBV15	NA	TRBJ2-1	TGTGCCACCAGCAGTTCCTATTTTGAGCAGTTCTTC	CATSSSYFEQFF
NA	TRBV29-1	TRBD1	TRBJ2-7	TGCAGCGTTGGGCGGCCAGGGGGCACCTACGAGCAGTACTTC	CSVGRPGGTYEQYF
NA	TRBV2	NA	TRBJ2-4	TGTGCCAGTGCTGAAAACATTCAGTACTTC	CASAENIQYF
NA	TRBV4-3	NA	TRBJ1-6	TGCGCCAGCAGCCACCCCAGGGAATCACCCCTCCACTTT	CASSHPRESPLHF
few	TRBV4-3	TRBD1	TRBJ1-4	TGCGCCAGCAGCCAGGCCGGGACAGGGGGTGAAAAACTGTTTTTT	CASSQAGTGGEKLFF
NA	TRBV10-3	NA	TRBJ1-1	TGTGCCATCAGCACAGGGACGTCACACTACACTGAAGCTTTCTTT	CAISTGTSHYTEAFF
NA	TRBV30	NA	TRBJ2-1	TGTGCCTGGAGCCCGGCTACCGCCCTGTCTTACAATGAGCAGTTCTTC	CAWSPATALSYNEQFF
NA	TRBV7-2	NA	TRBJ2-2	TGTGCCAGCAGCTCTTCCGCTCTGAACACCGGGGAGCTGTTTTTT	CASSSSALNTGELFF
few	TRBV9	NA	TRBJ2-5	TGTGCCAGCAGCGTATCGGGTACAGGGAGAGTCCAAGAGACCCAGTACTTC	CASSVSGTGRVQETQYF
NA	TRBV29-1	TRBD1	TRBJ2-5	TGCAGCGTTGGAGTGACAGGGGGGTACCAAGAGACCCAGTACTTC	CSVGVTGGYQETQYF
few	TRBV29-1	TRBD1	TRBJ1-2	TGCAGCGTTGAATTTGGACAGGGGGCGCGGGGCTACACCTTC	CSVEFGQGARGYTF
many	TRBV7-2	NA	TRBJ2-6	TGTGCCAGCAGCTTCTCTGGGGCCAACGTCCTGACTTTC	CASSFSGANVLTF
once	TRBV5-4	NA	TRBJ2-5	TGTGCCAGCAATGCAGGGATGGAGACCCAGTACTTC	CASNAGMETQYF
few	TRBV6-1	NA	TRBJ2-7	TGTGCCAGCAGAGTAGGTAATCTTTACGAGCAGTACTTC	CASRVGNLYEQYF
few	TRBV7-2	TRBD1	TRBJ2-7	TGTGCCAGCAGCTCGGATACAGGGGGTACTCCCTACGAGCAGTACTTC	CASSSDTGGTPYEQYF
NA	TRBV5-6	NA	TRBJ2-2	TGTGCCAGCAGCTTGTGGGCGGGGGCCGACACCGGGGAGCTGTTTTTT	CASSLWAGADTGELFF
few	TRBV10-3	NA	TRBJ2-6	TGTGCCATCGGGACGGTTGGGGCCAACGTCCTGACTTTC	CAIGTVGANVLTF
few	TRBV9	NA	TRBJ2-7	TGTGCCAGCAGCGTTGGTATAGACCCCTACGAGCAGTACTTC	CASSVGIDPYEQYF
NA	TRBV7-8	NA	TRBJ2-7	TGTGCCAGCAGCTTCGACAGGTTGCGGTGGGAGCAGTACTTC	CASSFDRLRWEQYF
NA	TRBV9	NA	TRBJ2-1	TGTGCCAGCAGCGTAGGAATTTCGGGACGCGATGAGCAGTTCTTC	CASSVGISGRDEQFF
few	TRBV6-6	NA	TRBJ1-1	TGTGCCAGCACCTCCAAGCAGAACACTGAAGCTTTCTTT	CASTSKQNTEAFF
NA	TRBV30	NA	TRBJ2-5	TGTGCCTGGAGTGTGGGCAGGGGTGAGACCCAGTACTTC	CAWSVGRGETQYF
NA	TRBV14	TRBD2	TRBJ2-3	TGTGCCAGCAGCCAAGAAGGCAGCGGGGCTTTCACAGATACGCAGTATTTT	CASSQEGSGAFTDTQYF
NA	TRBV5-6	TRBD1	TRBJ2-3	TGTGCCAGCAGCTCGGACAGGGCCGCGCAGTATTTT	CASSSDRAAQYF
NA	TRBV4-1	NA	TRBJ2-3	TGCGCCAGCAGCCAAGAAGGGACAGATACGCAGTATTTT	CASSQEGTDTQYF
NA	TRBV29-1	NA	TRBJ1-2	TGCAGCGTTGCACCGAGAAACTATGGCTACACCTTC	CSVAPRNYGYTF
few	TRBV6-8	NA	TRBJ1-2	TGTGCCAGCAGTTACTCGATCCACAAGCGGGACAACTATGGCTACACCTTC	CASSYSIHKRDNYGYTF
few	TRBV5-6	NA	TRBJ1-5	TGTGCCAGCAGCTATAAGGGTACGGGCAATCAGCCCCAGCATTTT	CASSYKGTGNQPQHF
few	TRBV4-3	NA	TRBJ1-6	TGCGCCAGCAGCCAAGAGAACTCCTATAATTCACCCCTCCACTTT	CASSQENSYNSPLHF
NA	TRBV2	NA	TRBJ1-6	TGTGCCAGCAGGACCGCCCAGGAGGCCCTCCACTTT	CASRTAQEALHF
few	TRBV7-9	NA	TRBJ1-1	TGTGCCAGCAGCTTAGCAGGGAACACTGAAGCTTTCTTT	CASSLAGNTEAFF
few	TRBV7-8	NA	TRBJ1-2	TGTGCCAGCAGCCCGACCAGGACGGATTATGGCTACACCTTC	CASSPTRTDYGYTF
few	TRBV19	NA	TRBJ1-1	TGTGCCAGCAACAGCCGGATGAACACTGAAGCTTTCTTT	CASNSRMNTEAFF
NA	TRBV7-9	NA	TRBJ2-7	TGTGCCAGCAGCTTTCGCCCCCCAGCCGTGTACTTC	CASSFRPPAVYF
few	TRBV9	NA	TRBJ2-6	TGTGCCAGCACCCCACAGGTGTCTGGGGCCAACGTCCTGACTTTC	CASTPQVSGANVLTF
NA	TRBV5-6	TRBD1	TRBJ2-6	TGTGCCAGTTCCAAAAGGACAGGGGCTTTCTCTGGGGCCAACGTCCTGACTTTC	CASSKRTGAFSGANVLTF
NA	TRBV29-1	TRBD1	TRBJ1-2	TGCAGCGTTGAAGATTCCCCGACAGGGTTTGGGGGCTACACCTTC	CSVEDSPTGFGGYTF
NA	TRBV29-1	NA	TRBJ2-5	TGCAGCGTCACCATCCAGGCCATAAACCAAGAGACCCAGTACTTC	CSVTIQAINQETQYF
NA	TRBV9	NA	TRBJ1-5	TGTGCCAGCAGCGTAGGGGTTCTCCAGCCCCAGCATTTT	CASSVGVLQPQHF
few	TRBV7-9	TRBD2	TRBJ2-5	TGTGCCAGCAGCTTAGTGCCGGGAGGGGGAGAGACCCAGTACTTC	CASSLVPGGGETQYF
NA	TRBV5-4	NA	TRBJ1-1	TGTGCCAGCAGCTTGGCGGAAAACGGGAACACTGAAGCTTTCTTT	CASSLAENGNTEAFF
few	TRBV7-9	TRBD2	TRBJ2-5	TGTGCCAGCAGCCGACGATCACGGATAGCGGGCCAAGAGACCCAGTACTTC	CASSRRSRIAGQETQYF
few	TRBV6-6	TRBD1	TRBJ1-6	TGTGCCAGCAGAGAAGGACAGGGGGTTTCACCCCTCCACTTT	CASREGQGVSPLHF
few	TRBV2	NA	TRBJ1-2	TGTGCCAGCACCGAGGGTGTCTATGGCTACACCTTC	CASTEGVYGYTF
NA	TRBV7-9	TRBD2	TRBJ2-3	TGTGCCAGCAGCTTACGTACTAGCGGGTACCGGGGCACAGATACGCAGTATTTT	CASSLRTSGYRGTDTQYF
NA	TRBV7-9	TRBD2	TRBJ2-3	TGTGCCAGCAGCTTACCCCGACTAGCGGGAGGGGGCACAGATACGCAGTATTTT	CASSLPRLAGGGTDTQYF
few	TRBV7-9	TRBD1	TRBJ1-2	TGTGCCAGCAGCCGCACAGGGGGCGATGGCTACACCTTC	CASSRTGGDGYTF
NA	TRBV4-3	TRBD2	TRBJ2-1	TGCGCCAGCAGCCCCGCCGCTAGCGGGGGGGCCAGTGAGCAGTTCTTC	CASSPAASGGASEQFF